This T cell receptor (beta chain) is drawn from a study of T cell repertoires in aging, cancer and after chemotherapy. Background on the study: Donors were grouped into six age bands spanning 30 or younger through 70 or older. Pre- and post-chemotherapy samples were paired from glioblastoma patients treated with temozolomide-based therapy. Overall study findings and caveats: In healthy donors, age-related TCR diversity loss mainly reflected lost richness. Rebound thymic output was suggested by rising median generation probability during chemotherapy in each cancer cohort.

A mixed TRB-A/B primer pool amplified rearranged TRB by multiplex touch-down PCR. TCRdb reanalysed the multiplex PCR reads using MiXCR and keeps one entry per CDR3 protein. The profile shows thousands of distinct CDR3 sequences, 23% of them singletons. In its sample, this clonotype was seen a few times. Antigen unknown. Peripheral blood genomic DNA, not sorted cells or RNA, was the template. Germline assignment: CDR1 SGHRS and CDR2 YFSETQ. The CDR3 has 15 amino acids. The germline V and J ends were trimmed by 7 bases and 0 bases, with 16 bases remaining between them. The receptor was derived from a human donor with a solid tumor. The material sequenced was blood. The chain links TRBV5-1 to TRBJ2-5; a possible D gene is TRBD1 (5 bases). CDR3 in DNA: TGCGCCAGCGGGCCCCGGTCAGGGTACCAAGAGACCCAGTACTTC. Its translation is CASGPRSGYQETQYF.